The clone carrying this TCR beta chain was seen a single time. The antigen is undetermined. Clones were sequenced by immunoSEQ multiplex PCR, and TCRdb holds only the in-frame ones, with some missing. The data hold about 280,000 clones, with about 90% observed a single time. The data were taken from a study of Ad26.COV2.S vaccination and SARS-CoV-2 variants. About the study: Vaccine-arm donor from the placebo-controlled COV1001 Ad26.COV2.S trial.

Study findings and constraints: Non-spike TCR breadth was similar in vaccine and placebo recipients.

V dropped 0 bases and J dropped 2; count of bases not matched to a gene: 13. The CDR3 extends over 21 amino acids. CDR1 and CDR2 from the germline V gene are LGHDT and YNNKEL (reference sequence). Documented treatment: approximately 18 received Ad26.COV2.S at low or high dose, single or two shots; roughly five received placebo; per-sample allocation not given. The investigators took samples on day 63 after the first vaccine or placebo injection. The rearrangement links TRBV3-1 (or the pseudogene TRBV3-2) to TRBJ2-6; 10 bases fit TRBD1. This sample comprised peripheral blood, obtained in a trial of Ad26.COV2.S vaccine versus placebo. This receptor was taken from a person between 18 and 65 years old who received the Ad26.COV2.S COVID-19 vaccine or a placebo. CDR3 amino acids: CASSQDRGQGFRPTGANVLTF. The CDR3 DNA sequence: TGTGCCAGCAGCCAAGATAGGGGACAGGGGTTCCGACCTACTGGGGCCAACGTCCTGACTTTC.